The T cell receptor beta chain under discussion was sequenced for a study of neurological immune-mediated disorders. Study results and caveats: HTLV-1-associated myelopathy led in TCR clonal expansion, while multiple sclerosis ranked lowest, below healthy controls.

Time point defined: technical triplicate 3. For the sorted libraries, 1 million CD4+ or CD8+ T cells were used. This clonotype was counted at least ten times. Its matching antigen is unknown. Synthesis of cDNA was accomplished via 5'RACE employing 10-nucleotide random UMIs. Over 180 million TCR-beta sequences from 15-18 subjects came from every sequencing run. TCRdb recomputed calls from the 5' RACE reads with MiXCR, one row per CDR3 protein. The sample has 25,000 to 30,000 distinct CDR3 sequences, approximately 15% seen once; the top ten hold 4.9%. Germline V gives CDR1 LGHDT, CDR2 YNNKEL (reference sequence). V gave up 0 bases and J gave up 0 bases, with 18 bases separating them. This CDR3 contains 18 residues.

The rearrangement links TRBV3-1 to TRBJ2-7, with unresolved D. The sample consisted of CD4+ T cells from blood. The receptor's source is a female donor with HTLV-1-associated myelopathy (HAM/TSP). The CDR3 DNA reads as TGTGCCAGCAGCCAAGACCCTTCCAGCTCGGCCCTCTCCTACGAGCAGTACTTC. As protein: CASSQDPSSSALSYEQYF.